This entry lists 2 T cell receptor beta chains sequenced from one sample in a study of glioma-infiltrating T cells. Amplification of TCR alpha and beta CDR3 regions from RNA used iRepertoire nested multiplex PCR. TCRdb ran MiXCR on the multiplex PCR reads and lists one entry per CDR3 protein. The data contain around 190,000 distinct CDR3 sequences, around 42% of them singletons. Sequencing input: glioma tissue, nonneoplastic brain tissue, or PBMCs (not recorded which). The receptors were gathered from a human donor with low-grade glioma or glioblastoma, undergoing nonglioma brain surgery, or in good health (not recorded which).

This clonotype was picked up many times. The chain combines TRBV15 with TRBJ2-1; the D gene is possibly TRBD2 (6 bases). CDR1 LNHNV and CDR2 YYDKDF come from the germline V gene (reference sequence). The CDR3 consists of 15 residues. Trimming removed 0 bases at V and 8 bases at J, with 14 bases between. CDR3 loop: CATSRDLTGDHEQFF. The CDR3 bases are TGTGCCACCAGCAGAGATCTAACGGGAGACCATGAGCAGTTCTTC.

This clonotype was seen ten or more times. The CDR3 is CSAPRFGEQYF. The CDR3 DNA is TGCAGTGCTCCTAGATTCGGTGAGCAGTACTTC. The V call is TRBV20-1, the J call TRBJ2-7, with D unresolved. CDR3 length: 11 amino acids. Looked up from germline, CDR1 is DFQATT and CDR2 is SNEGSKA (reference sequence). V dropped 5 bases and J dropped 7 bases, with 12 bases sitting between them.